The present entry profiles one T cell receptor beta chain with its context. Its antigen is currently unknown. At the DNA level, this CDR3 is encoded by other sequences in the same sample as well. Donors had no recently reported acute infections or vaccinations and were HIV-negative. Negatively enriched CD4+ T cells were divided by CD45RA into naive and memory. The sample is drawn from a study of shared clonotypes between healthy human individuals. The protocol was immunoSEQ multiplex PCR, while the TCRdb copy is restricted to in-frame clones and leaves out a portion. The table includes roughly 2,300,000 clones, roughly 90% detected once. The length of the CDR3 is 13 residues. Trimming stripped 5 bases from V and 2 bases from J, with 10 bases between. CDR1 SGHNT and CDR2 YYREEE come from the germline V gene (reference sequence). Study-level points and caveats: It was observed that roughly 5.4% of naive CD4 clonotypes were shared across four donors.

This sequence was found in a man in his late teens or twenties in good health. Some clones in this sample may be carry-over from other donors' samples. V usage is TRBV5-4 and J usage is TRBJ2-5; D gene uncertain. The source material was naive CD4+ T cells from PBMCs. Subset here: CD45RA+ positively selected. The CDR3 DNA is TGTGCCAGCAGTCGCACGGAACAAGAGACCCAGTACTTC. As protein: CASSRTEQETQYF.